The entry that follows covers one T cell receptor (beta chain) sequence. Germline CDR1 and CDR2: SQVTM and ANQGSEA. The CDR3 length is 14 residues. Trimming removed 4 bases at V and 4 bases at J, with 14 bases between. The sample originates from a study of control samples from healthy donors and cancer patients. The assay was immunoSEQ multiplex PCR, and TCRdb's table has in-frame clones only and misses some. The sample records 55,000 to 90,000 clones, nearly 85% being singletons. The chain couples TRBV29-1 to TRBJ1-3; unclear D gene. This TCR derives from a man aged 50-60 years in good health. Sequenced input: blood. Written as DNA, the CDR3 is TGCAGCGTTGCCGGGTCCCCCGGGGGAAACACCATATATTTT. Translating it yields CSVAGSPGGNTIYF.